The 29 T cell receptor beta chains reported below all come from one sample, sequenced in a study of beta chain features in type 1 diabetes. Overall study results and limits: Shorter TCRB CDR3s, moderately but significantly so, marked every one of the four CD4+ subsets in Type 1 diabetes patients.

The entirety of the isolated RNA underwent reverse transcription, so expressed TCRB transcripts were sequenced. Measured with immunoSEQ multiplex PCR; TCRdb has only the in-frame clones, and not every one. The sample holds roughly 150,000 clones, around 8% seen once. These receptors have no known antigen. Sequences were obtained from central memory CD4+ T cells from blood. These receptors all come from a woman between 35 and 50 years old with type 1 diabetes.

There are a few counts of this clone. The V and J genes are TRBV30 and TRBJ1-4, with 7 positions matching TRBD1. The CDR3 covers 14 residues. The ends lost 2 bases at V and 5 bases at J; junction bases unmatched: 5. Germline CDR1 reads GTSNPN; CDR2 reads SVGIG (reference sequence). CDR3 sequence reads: CAWSLLQGNEKLFF. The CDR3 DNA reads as TGTGCCTGGAGTTTATTACAGGGGAATGAAAAACTGTTTTTT.

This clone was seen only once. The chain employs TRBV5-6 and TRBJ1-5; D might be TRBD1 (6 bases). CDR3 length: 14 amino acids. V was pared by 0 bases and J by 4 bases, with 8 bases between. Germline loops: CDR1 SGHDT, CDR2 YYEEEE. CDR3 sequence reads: CASSLGTVNQPQHF. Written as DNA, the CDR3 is TGTGCCAGCAGCTTGGGGACAGTGAATCAGCCCCAGCATTTT. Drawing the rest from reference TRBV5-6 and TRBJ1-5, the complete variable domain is DAGVTQSPTHLIKTRGQQVTLRCSPKSGHDTVSWYQQALGQGPQFIFQYYEEEERQRGNFPDRFSGHQFPNYSSELNVNALLLGDSALYLCASSLGTVNQPQHFGDGTRLSIL.

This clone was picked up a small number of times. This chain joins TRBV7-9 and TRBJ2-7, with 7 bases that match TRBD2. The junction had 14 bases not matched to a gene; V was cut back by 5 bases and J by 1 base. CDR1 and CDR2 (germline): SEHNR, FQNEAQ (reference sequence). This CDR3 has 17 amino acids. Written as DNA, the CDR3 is TGTGCCAGCAGCCGGGGGGTCGGGGAGGCCTTTTCCTACGAGCAGTACTTC. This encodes CASSRGVGEAFSYEQYF.

The CDR3 here is CASSPGEGGYGYTF. The CDR3 coding sequence is TGTGCCAGCAGTCCCGGGGAGGGAGGCTATGGCTACACCTTC. V usage is TRBV27 and J usage is TRBJ1-2; D unclear. V dropped 5 bases and J dropped 4 bases, with 14 bases sitting between them. The length of the CDR3 is 14 residues. The germline V gene has CDR1 MNHEY and CDR2 SMNVEV (reference sequence).

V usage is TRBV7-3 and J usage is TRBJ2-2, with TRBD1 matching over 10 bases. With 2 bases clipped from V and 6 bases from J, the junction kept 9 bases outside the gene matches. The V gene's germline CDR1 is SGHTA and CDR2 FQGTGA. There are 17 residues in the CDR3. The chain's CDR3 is CASSLLGQGLESGELFF. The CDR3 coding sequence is TGTGCCAGCAGCTTATTGGGACAGGGGCTTGAATCCGGGGAGCTGTTTTTT.

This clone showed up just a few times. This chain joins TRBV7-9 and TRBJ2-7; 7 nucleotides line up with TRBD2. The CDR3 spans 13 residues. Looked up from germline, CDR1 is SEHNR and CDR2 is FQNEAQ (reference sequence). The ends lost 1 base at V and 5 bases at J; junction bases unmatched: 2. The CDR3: CASSLEAGDEQYF. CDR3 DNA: TGTGCCAGCAGCTTAGAGGCGGGAGACGAGCAGTACTTC.

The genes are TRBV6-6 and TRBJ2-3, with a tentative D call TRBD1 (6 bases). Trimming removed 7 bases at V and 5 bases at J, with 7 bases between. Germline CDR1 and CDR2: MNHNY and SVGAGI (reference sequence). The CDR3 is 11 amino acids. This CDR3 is CASTRGDTQYF. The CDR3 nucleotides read TGTGCCAGCACCAGGGGAGATACGCAGTATTTT.

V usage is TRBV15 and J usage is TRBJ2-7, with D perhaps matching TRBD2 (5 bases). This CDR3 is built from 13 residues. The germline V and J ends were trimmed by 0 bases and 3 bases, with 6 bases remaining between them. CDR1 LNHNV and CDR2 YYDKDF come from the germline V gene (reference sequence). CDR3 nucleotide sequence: TGTGCCACCAGCAGAGACGGGAACTACGAGCAGTACTTC. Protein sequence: CATSRDGNYEQYF.

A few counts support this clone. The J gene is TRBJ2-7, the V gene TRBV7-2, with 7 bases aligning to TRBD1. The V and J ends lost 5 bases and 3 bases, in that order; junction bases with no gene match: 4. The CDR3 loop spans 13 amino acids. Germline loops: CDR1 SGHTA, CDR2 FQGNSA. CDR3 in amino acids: CASSGHRGYEQYF. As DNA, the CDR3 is TGTGCCAGCAGCGGACACAGGGGCTACGAGCAGTACTTC. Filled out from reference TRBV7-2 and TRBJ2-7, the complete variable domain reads GAGVSQSPSNKVTEKGKDVELRCDPISGHTALYWYRQSLGQGLEFLIYFQGNSAPDKSGLPSDRFSAERTGGSVSTLTIQRTQQEDSAVYLCASSGHRGYEQYFGPGTRLTVT.

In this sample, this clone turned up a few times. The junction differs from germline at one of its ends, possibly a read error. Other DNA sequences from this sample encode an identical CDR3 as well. CDR3 amino acids: CASRPGGRGGYTF. The CDR3 coding sequence is TGCGCCAGCAGGCCCGGGGGAAGGGGTGGCTACACCTTC. The genes are TRBV6-5 and TRBJ1-2; D is possibly TRBD1 (5 bases). The CDR3 is 13 amino acids. Germline V gives CDR1 MNHEY, CDR2 SVGAGI.

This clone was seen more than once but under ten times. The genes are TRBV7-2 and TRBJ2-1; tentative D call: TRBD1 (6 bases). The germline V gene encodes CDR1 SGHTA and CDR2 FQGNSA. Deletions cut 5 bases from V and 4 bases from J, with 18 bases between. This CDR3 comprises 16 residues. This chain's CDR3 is CASSHEGERWYNEQFF. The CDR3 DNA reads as TGTGCCAGCAGCCATGAGGGGGAGAGGTGGTACAATGAGCAGTTCTTC.

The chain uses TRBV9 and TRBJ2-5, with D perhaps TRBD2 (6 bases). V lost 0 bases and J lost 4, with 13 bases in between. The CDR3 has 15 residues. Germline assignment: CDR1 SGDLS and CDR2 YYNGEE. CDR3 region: CASSVDVGGPETQYF. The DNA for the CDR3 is TGTGCCAGCAGCGTAGATGTGGGAGGTCCAGAGACCCAGTACTTC.

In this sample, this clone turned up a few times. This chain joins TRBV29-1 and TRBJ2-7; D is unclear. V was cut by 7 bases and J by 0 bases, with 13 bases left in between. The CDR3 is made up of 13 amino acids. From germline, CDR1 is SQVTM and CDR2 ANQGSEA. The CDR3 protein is CSAVRGDSYEQYF. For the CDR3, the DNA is TGCAGCGCCGTGAGAGGAGACTCCTACGAGCAGTACTTC.

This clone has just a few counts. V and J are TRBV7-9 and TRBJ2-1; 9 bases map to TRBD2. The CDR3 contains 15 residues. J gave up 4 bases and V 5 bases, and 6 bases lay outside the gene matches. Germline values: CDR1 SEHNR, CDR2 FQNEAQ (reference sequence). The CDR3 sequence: CASSSRLAGYNEQFF. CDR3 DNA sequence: TGTGCCAGCAGCAGCCGGCTAGCGGGATACAATGAGCAGTTCTTC.

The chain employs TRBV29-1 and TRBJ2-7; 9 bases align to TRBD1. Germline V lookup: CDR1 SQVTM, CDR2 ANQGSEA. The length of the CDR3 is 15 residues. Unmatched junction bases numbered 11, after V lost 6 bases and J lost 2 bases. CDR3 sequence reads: CSVATPGQGAYEQYF. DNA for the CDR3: TGCAGCGTGGCTACCCCGGGACAGGGCGCCTACGAGCAGTACTTC.

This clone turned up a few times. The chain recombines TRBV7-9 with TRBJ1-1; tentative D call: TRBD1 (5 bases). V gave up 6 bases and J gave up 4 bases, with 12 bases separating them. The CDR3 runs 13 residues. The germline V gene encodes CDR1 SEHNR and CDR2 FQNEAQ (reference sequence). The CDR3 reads CASSFGGSTEAFF. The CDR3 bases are TGTGCCAGCAGTTTTGGGGGGAGCACTGAAGCTTTCTTT. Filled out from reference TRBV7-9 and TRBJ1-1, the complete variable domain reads DTGVSQNPRHKITKRGQNVTFRCDPISEHNRLYWYRQTLGQGPEFLTYFQNEAQLEKSRLLSDRFSAERPKGSFSTLEIQRTEQGDSAMYLCASSFGGSTEAFFGQGTRLTVV.

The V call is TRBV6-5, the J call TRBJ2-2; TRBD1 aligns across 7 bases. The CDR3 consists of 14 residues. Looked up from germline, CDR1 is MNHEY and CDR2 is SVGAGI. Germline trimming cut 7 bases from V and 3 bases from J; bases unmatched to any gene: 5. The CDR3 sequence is CASNRQGDTGELFF. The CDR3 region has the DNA TGTGCCAGCAACCGGCAGGGGGACACCGGGGAGCTGTTTTTT.

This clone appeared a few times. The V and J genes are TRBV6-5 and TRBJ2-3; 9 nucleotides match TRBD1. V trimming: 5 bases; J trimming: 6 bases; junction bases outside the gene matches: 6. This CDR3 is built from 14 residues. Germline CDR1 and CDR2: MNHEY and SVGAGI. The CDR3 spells CASSDRDRVDTQYF. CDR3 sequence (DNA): TGTGCCAGCAGTGATAGGGACAGGGTGGATACGCAGTATTTT.

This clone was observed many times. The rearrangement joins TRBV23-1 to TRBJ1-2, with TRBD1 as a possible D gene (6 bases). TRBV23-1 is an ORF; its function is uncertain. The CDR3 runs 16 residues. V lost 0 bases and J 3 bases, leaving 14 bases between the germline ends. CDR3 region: CASSQSPAGGDYGYTF. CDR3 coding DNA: TGCGCCAGCAGTCAATCACCCGCGGGGGGCGACTATGGCTACACCTTC.

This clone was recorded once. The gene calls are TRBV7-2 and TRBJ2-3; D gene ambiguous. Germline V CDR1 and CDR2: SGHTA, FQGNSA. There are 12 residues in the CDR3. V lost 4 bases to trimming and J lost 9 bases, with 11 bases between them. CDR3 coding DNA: TGTGCCAGCAGCTCCTCTAGAACGACGCAGTATTTT. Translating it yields CASSSSRTTQYF.

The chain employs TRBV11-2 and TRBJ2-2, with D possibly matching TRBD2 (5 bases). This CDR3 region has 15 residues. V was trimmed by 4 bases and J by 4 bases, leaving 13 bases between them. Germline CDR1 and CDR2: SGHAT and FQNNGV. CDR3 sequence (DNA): TGTGCCAGCAGCTCCCCCCGCGGAGGCACCGGGGAGCTGTTTTTT. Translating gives CASSSPRGGTGELFF.

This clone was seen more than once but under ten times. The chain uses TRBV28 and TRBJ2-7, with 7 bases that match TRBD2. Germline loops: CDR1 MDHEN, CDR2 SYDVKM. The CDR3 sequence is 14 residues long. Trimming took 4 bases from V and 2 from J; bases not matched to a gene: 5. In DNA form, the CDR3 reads TGTGCCAGCAGTTCCGCGGGGGAGACCTACGAGCAGTACTTC. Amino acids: CASSSAGETYEQYF.

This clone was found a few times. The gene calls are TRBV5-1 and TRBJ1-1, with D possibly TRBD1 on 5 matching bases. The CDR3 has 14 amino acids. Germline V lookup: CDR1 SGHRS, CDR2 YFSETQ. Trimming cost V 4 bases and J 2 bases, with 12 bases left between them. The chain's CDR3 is CASSDRQYNTEAFF. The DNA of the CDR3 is TGCGCCAGCAGCGACCGACAGTATAACACTGAAGCTTTCTTT.

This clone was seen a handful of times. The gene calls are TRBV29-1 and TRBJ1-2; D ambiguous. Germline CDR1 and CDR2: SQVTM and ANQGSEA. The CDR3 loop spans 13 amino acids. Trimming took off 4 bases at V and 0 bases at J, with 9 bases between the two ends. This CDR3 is CSVGPTSNYGYTF. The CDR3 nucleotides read TGCAGCGTTGGTCCCACTTCTAACTATGGCTACACCTTC.

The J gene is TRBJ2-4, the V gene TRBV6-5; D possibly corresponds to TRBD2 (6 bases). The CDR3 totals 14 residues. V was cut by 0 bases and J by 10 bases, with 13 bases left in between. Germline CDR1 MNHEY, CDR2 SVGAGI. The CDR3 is CASSYSSRREIQYF. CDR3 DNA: TGTGCCAGCAGTTACTCGAGTAGGAGGGAGATTCAGTACTTC.

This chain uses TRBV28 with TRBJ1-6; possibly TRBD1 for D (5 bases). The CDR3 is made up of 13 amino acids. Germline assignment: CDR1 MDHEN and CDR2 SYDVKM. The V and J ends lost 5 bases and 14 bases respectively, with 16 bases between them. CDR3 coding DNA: TGTGCCAGCAGTCTTCCGGGACTCGCCACCCTCCACTTT. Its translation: CASSLPGLATLHF.

CDR3 nucleotides: TGTGCCAGCAGGAGGGGAGGGGGGAACACTGAAGCTTTCTTT. It is translated as CASRRGGGNTEAFF. V and J are TRBV5-4 and TRBJ1-1; D might be TRBD1 (6 bases). Trimming left V 5 bases short and J 1 base short, with 12 bases between. Germline V lookup: CDR1 SGHNT, CDR2 YYREEE (reference sequence). This CDR3 comprises 14 residues.

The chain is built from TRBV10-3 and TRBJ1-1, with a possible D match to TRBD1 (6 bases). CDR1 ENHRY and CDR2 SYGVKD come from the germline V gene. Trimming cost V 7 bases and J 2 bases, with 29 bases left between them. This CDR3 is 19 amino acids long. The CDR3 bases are TGTGCCATCACCGCACAAGGGAAGGGCCTAACAGGGCACAACACTGAAGCTTTCTTT. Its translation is CAITAQGKGLTGHNTEAFF.

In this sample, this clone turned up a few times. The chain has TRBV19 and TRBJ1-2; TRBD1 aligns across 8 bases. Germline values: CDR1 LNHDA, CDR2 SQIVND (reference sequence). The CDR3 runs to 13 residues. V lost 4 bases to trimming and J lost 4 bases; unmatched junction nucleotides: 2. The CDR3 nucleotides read TGTGCCAGTAGTACCGGGACAGGCTATGGCTACACCTTC. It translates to CASSTGTGYGYTF.